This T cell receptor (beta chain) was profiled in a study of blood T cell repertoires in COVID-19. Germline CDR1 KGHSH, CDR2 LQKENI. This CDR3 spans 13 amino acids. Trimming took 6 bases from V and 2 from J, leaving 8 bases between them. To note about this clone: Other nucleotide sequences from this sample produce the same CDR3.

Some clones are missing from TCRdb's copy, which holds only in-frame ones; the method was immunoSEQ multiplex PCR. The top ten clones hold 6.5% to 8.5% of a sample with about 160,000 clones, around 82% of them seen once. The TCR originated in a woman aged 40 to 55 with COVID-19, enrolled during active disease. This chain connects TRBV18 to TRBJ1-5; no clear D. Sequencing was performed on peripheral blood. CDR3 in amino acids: CASSPSGNQPQHF. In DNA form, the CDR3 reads TGTGCCAGCTCCCCCTCGGGCAATCAGCCCCAGCATTTT.